This passage covers 18 T cell receptor beta chains from one sample sequenced in a study of blood T cell repertoires in COVID-19. Generated by immunoSEQ multiplex PCR, the TCRdb table keeps only in-frame clones and is missing some. Of 45,000 to 55,000 clones in the sample, less than 85% were seen once. Material for sequencing was peripheral blood. Receptors were obtained from a human donor in a cohort sampled during active COVID-19.

This clone was found a few times. The chain carries TRBV27 and TRBJ1-2; 9 bases fit TRBD1. This CDR3 spans 15 amino acids. CDR1 and CDR2 from the germline V gene are MNHEY and SMNVEV (reference sequence). The J segment lost 6 bases and the V segment lost 4 bases, leaving 9 bases of the junction unmatched. The DNA for the CDR3 is TGTGCCAGCAGTTCAAGGGGACAGGGTCTGAATGGCTACACCTTC. Its protein product is CASSSRGQGLNGYTF.

V is TRBV4-3 and J is TRBJ2-3, with 9 bases matching TRBD2. Per germline, CDR1 LGHNA and CDR2 YSLEER. V lost 2 bases to trimming and J lost 3 bases; unmatched junction nucleotides: 9. This CDR3 region has 17 residues. This chain's CDR3 is CASSQFGAGGSTDTQYF. The CDR3 DNA follows: TGCGCCAGCAGCCAATTTGGAGCGGGGGGCTCTACAGATACGCAGTATTTT.

The V and J genes are TRBV6-2 or TRBV6-3 and TRBJ1-4, with D unresolved. The CDR3 runs to 14 residues. CDR1 is MNHEY and CDR2 is SVGEGT in the germline V gene. Deletions cut 6 bases from V and 8 bases from J, with 16 bases between. For the CDR3, the DNA is TGTGCCAGCAGCAACGCCGGCTGGAGGGAAAAACTGTTTTTT. This encodes CASSNAGWREKLFF.

This chain connects TRBV11-3 to TRBJ2-3; TRBD1 aligns across 11 bases. This CDR3 is built from 14 residues. With 4 bases clipped from V and 5 bases from J, the junction kept 2 bases outside the gene matches. Germline lookup yields CDR1 SGHNT and CDR2 YENEEA. CDR3 nucleotide sequence: TGTGCCAGCAGCTCGGGGACAGGGGGAGATACGCAGTATTTT. As protein: CASSSGTGGDTQYF.

V usage is TRBV6-2 or TRBV6-3 and J usage is TRBJ1-5; D is undetermined. Germline CDR1 MNHEY, CDR2 SVGEGT. Between the trimmed V and J ends, which lost 0 bases and 2 bases, there was a span of 11 bases. CDR3 length equals 16 residues. In DNA form, the CDR3 reads TGTGCCAGCAGTTACTCGAGGAGGGTTGGCAATCAGCCCCAGCATTTT. Its translation: CASSYSRRVGNQPQHF.

The CDR3: CASSPMGQGSYEQYF. The CDR3 DNA reads TGTGCCAGCAGCCCCATGGGACAGGGGTCCTACGAGCAGTACTTC. This chain connects TRBV3-1 (or the pseudogene TRBV3-2) to TRBJ2-7, with 10 bases identical to TRBD1. Germline lookup yields CDR1 LGHDT and CDR2 YNNKEL (reference sequence). The CDR3 consists of 15 residues. Trimming cost V 4 bases and J 1 base; bases outside gene matches: 4.

This clone was counted only a few times. The chain couples TRBV28 to TRBJ1-5; a possible D gene is TRBD1 (6 bases). CDR3 length: 13 residues. CDR1 MDHEN and CDR2 SYDVKM come from the germline V gene. Trimming removed 6 bases from V and 6 bases from J, with 12 bases in between. Here the CDR3 DNA reads TGTGCCAGCAGCACTACCAGGGGTCAGCCCCAGCATTTT. This encodes CASSTTRGQPQHF.

The chain links TRBV4-3 to TRBJ2-3; TRBD1 is a possible D gene (5 bases). V gave up 2 bases and J gave up 0 bases, with 24 bases separating them. The CDR3 is 20 residues long. Looked up from germline, CDR1 is LGHNA and CDR2 is YSLEER. CDR3: CASSQRVWQGSTTSTDTQYF. The CDR3 DNA is TGCGCCAGCAGCCAAAGGGTTTGGCAGGGAAGCACCACTAGCACAGATACGCAGTATTTT.

The table lists this clone with a few counts. The chain combines TRBV25-1 with TRBJ1-1, with 7 bases fitting TRBD1. The CDR3 totals 15 residues. Germline CDR1 and CDR2: MGHDK and SYGVNS. V dropped 3 bases and J dropped 0; count of bases not matched to a gene: 4. The CDR3 protein is CASSDGDSVNTEAFF. The CDR3 region has the DNA TGTGCCAGCAGTGATGGGGACAGCGTGAACACTGAAGCTTTCTTT.

The chain links TRBV7-9 to TRBJ2-7; the match to TRBD1 covers 8 bases. CDR3 length: 13 amino acids. Germline trimming cut 6 bases from V and 7 bases from J; bases unmatched to any gene: 8. Looked up from germline, CDR1 is SEHNR and CDR2 is FQNEAQ (reference sequence). In DNA form, the CDR3 reads TGTGCCAGCAGTTGGCAGGGGGCTCATGAGCAGTACTTC. Translated: CASSWQGAHEQYF.

This clone showed up just once. The V call is TRBV5-4, the J call TRBJ1-1, with D possibly matching TRBD1 (5 bases). Trimming removed 1 base from V and 7 bases from J, with 11 bases in between. This CDR3 has 13 residues. Germline V gene data show CDR1 as SGHNT and CDR2 as YYREEE (reference sequence). In DNA form, the CDR3 reads TGTGCCAGCAGCTTGAAGTTAGACAGTGAAGCTTTCTTT. It is translated as CASSLKLDSEAFF.

The rearrangement uses TRBV6-1 and TRBJ2-1; 7 nucleotides align to TRBD1. Losses at the gene ends were 2 bases for V and 3 bases for J; bases not matched to a gene: 4. The germline V gene has CDR1 MNHNS and CDR2 SASEGT. This CDR3 has 15 amino acids. The CDR3 coding sequence is TGTGCCAGCAGTGAACCCGGGACAGTCTACAATGAGCAGTTCTTC. It specifies CASSEPGTVYNEQFF.

The chain joins TRBV5-5 to TRBJ1-3; no reliable D call. CDR1 and CDR2 from the germline V gene are SGHKS and YYEKEE (reference sequence). Between the trimmed V and J ends, which lost 4 bases and 0 bases, there was a span of 14 bases. This CDR3 has 16 residues. Here the CDR3 reads CASSASTGASGNTIYF. The CDR3 DNA reads as TGTGCCAGCAGCGCATCAACCGGAGCCTCTGGAAACACCATATATTTT.

This chain uses TRBV4-3 with TRBJ2-7, with D possibly TRBD1 on 5 matching bases. Germline-derived CDR1 and CDR2 are LGHNA and YSLEER. The CDR3 is 16 residues long. V gave up 1 base and J gave up 1 base, with 14 bases separating them. CDR3 protein: CASSQGARPGSYEQYF. The CDR3 DNA is TGCGCCAGCAGCCAAGGTGCGCGGCCAGGGTCCTACGAGCAGTACTTC.

The chain carries TRBV7-7 and TRBJ2-7; a weak D match, TRBD1 (6 bases). The V and J ends lost 1 base and 1 base respectively, with 11 bases between them. Germline loops: CDR1 SSHAT, CDR2 FNYEAQ (reference sequence). This CDR3 has 15 amino acids. DNA for the CDR3: TGTGCCAGCAGCTTAGGCCCGGGACAATCCTACGAGCAGTACTTC. It codes for CASSLGPGQSYEQYF.

V gene TRBV5-1 combines with J gene TRBJ2-5, with 11 bases aligning to TRBD2. Germline V gene sequence: CDR1 SGHRS, CDR2 YFSETQ. V gave up 2 bases and J gave up 5 bases; unmatched junction bases: 5. The CDR3 contains 15 residues. The CDR3 loop reads CASSFTSGGLETQYF. DNA for the CDR3: TGCGCCAGCAGCTTTACTAGCGGGGGTTTGGAGACCCAGTACTTC.

V and J are TRBV5-6 and TRBJ2-7; tentative D call: TRBD1 (6 bases). CDR1 is SGHDT, CDR2 YYEEEE, per germline. V lost 0 bases, J lost 0 bases, and 16 bases lay in between. The CDR3 length is 17 residues. The CDR3 protein is CASSLEWAGDSSYEQYF. CDR3 DNA: TGTGCCAGCAGCTTGGAATGGGCAGGGGATAGCTCCTACGAGCAGTACTTC.

The J gene is TRBJ2-1, the V gene TRBV5-4; no firm D call. The CDR3 spans 14 residues. Trimming took off 5 bases at V and 0 bases at J, with 9 bases between the two ends. Germline lookup yields CDR1 SGHNT and CDR2 YYREEE (reference sequence). This CDR3 is CASRAPGSYNEQFF. The CDR3 bases are TGTGCCAGCAGAGCTCCTGGCTCCTACAATGAGCAGTTCTTC.